This is a list of T cell receptor beta chains from one sample in a study of blood T cell repertoires in COVID-19. Profiling relied on immunoSEQ multiplex PCR, and the TCRdb table lists in-frame clones only, not all of them. The table shows roughly 150,000 clones, with under 95% occurring only once. Sequencing input: peripheral blood. These receptors originate from a man in his sixties with active or convalescent COVID-19. Each CDR3 is given with its conserved first and last residue. Each record gives: V gene, J gene, CDR3 protein.

TRBV6-5	TRBJ1-3	CASSPGLGNTIYF
TRBV5-6	TRBJ1-2	CASSLVTGGLYGYTF
TRBV7-8	TRBJ1-2	CASSFGATGYGYTF
TRBV27	TRBJ1-3	CASSLVGQGLGNTIYF
TRBV5-4	TRBJ2-5	CASSSGQWQETQYF
TRBV20-1	TRBJ1-1	CSARDRGSLFF
TRBV6-5	TRBJ2-1	CASTPIAGLNNEQFF
TRBV5-1	TRBJ2-5	CASSLSREAEETQYF
TRBV19	TRBJ2-1	CASSMGGGTWSNEQFF
TRBV10-1	TRBJ2-7	CASSAASAGYEQYF
TRBV6-1	TRBJ1-6	CASSENRSNSPLHF
TRBV29-1	TRBJ2-1	CSALRQVSSYNEQFF
TRBV7-2	TRBJ2-2	CASNSVSGGRYTGELFF
TRBV27	TRBJ1-2	CASRQVGGRGYTF
TRBV24-1	TRBJ2-1	CATSGGSGVEGRTYNEQFF
TRBV6-5	TRBJ2-3	CASSYVSTTNTDTQYF
TRBV3-1/TRBV3-2	TRBJ1-3	CASSRVTDRNTIYF
TRBV6-5	NA	CASSFGQGGDTGELFF
TRBV11-2	TRBJ1-1	CASSLRGGTEAFF
TRBV10-2	TRBJ1-2	CASSLTGVNYGYTF
TRBV6-5	TRBJ2-1	CASSYQGFNEQFF
TRBV5-6	TRBJ1-1	CASSLGTGEGAFF
TRBV7-2	TRBJ2-3	CASSLASLSGRRVLTDTQYF
TRBV3-1/TRBV3-2	TRBJ2-1	CASSQEISGSPYNEQFF
TRBV5-1	TRBJ1-1	CASSLASLKFTEAFF
TRBV9	TRBJ2-7	CASSVSVGRGEQYF
TRBV5-5	TRBJ2-7	CASTSTGGVYEQYF
TRBV13	TRBJ1-1	CASSPTGVGAFF
TRBV18	TRBJ1-1	CASSPGQGGGGTEAFF
TRBV19	TRBJ2-2	CASSVQGANTGELFF
TRBV4-2	TRBJ2-3	CASSQSRVASGRVTTDTQYF
TRBV5-1	TRBJ1-4	CASSLVEGPNEKLFF
TRBV7-9	TRBJ1-1	CASSPQRQGNTEAFF
TRBV11-2	TRBJ2-7	CASSLRRRPSQGSPGNYEQYF
TRBV6-5	TRBJ1-6	CATRDRNNSPLHF
TRBV9	TRBJ2-3	CASSSRTSGGRTDTQYF
TRBV2	TRBJ2-4	CAQATGAKNIQYF
TRBV10-3	TRBJ1-2	CAIRGTDSNYGYTF
TRBV11-2	TRBJ2-1	CASSYRLADNNEQFF
TRBV5-1	TRBJ2-1	CASSLMAQDEQFF